This TCR beta chain was sequenced in a study of control samples from healthy donors and cancer patients. V gave up 5 bases and J gave up 1 base, with 12 bases separating them. The CDR3 consists of 15 residues. The germline V gene encodes CDR1 MNHNS and CDR2 SASEGT. The data were produced by immunoSEQ multiplex PCR, yet TCRdb's version contains in-frame clones alone and is incomplete. The data hold about 160,000 clones, with roughly 89% observed a single time. The chain joins TRBV6-1 to TRBJ1-5; unclear D gene. The specimen sequenced was blood. The receptor comes from a man aged 25-45 years in good health. CDR3 bases: TGTGCCAGCAGTACCTCATCGGGGAGCAATCAGCCCCAGCATTTT. Protein sequence: CASSTSSGSNQPQHF.